What follows are 5 T cell receptor beta chains derived from one specimen sequenced in a study of identical twins. TCRdb analysed the 5' RACE reads with MiXCR anew, one entry per CDR3 protein. This table has under 250,000 distinct CDR3 sequences, roughly 13% appearing once. This sample was shared with a second study, whose subject was yellow fever vaccine responses in identical twins.

Material: memory (CD45RO+) T cells sorted from blood. Receptors were obtained from a woman between 18 and 30 years old in good health.

This clonotype appeared a few times. The rearrangement joins TRBV5-1 to TRBJ1-4; 8 bases align to TRBD1. This CDR3 contains 14 residues. Unmatched junction bases numbered 2, after V lost 4 bases and J lost 3 bases. Germline CDR1 and CDR2: SGHRS and YFSETQ. The CDR3 spells CASSPGQANEKLFF. The DNA for the CDR3 is TGCGCCAGCAGCCCGGGACAGGCTAATGAAAAACTGTTTTTT.

This clonotype was observed at least ten times. J is TRBJ1-3 and V is TRBV7-2; D is ambiguous. The V gene's germline CDR1 is SGHTA and CDR2 FQGNSA. The CDR3 spans 13 residues. V lost 5 bases and J lost 0, with 5 bases in between. CDR3 in DNA: TGTGCCAGCAGCCTTTTCTCTGGAAACACCATATATTTT. Encoded protein: CASSLFSGNTIYF.

The chain couples TRBV27 to TRBJ2-1; D is perhaps TRBD1 (6 bases). The CDR3 is 16 residues long. Germline V gene sequence: CDR1 MNHEY, CDR2 SMNVEV (reference sequence). Trimming cost V 2 bases and J 5 bases, with 16 bases left between them. The CDR3 is CASSLKFRTDDNEQFF. The DNA of the CDR3 is TGTGCCAGCAGTTTAAAGTTCCGGACAGACGACAATGAGCAGTTCTTC.

This clonotype was picked up many times. The V gene is TRBV18, the J gene TRBJ2-3; no firm D call. The germline V gene encodes CDR1 KGHSH and CDR2 LQKENI. This CDR3 contains 12 residues. The germline V and J ends were trimmed by 6 bases and 2 bases, with 6 bases remaining between them. CDR3 region: CASSYTTDTQYF. CDR3 nucleotides: TGTGCCAGCTCTTACACCACAGATACGCAGTATTTT.

The rearrangement links TRBV21-1 to TRBJ2-7; the D call in the table, TRBD1, was not verified against the DNA. TRBV21-1 is recorded as a pseudogene. The CDR3 contains 11 residues. CDR3 DNA sequence: TGTGCCAGCAACCTCAGGGGGGGGCAGTACTTC. It specifies CASNLRGGQYF.